This is a list of T cell receptor beta chains from one sample in a study of spatial heterogeneity in lung cancer. Each CDR3 protein gets one entry after TCRdb re-called the 5' RACE reads with MiXCR. The sample records several thousand distinct CDR3 sequences, roughly 12% being singletons. The material sequenced was lung tumor tissue, taken at surgery. These receptors were collected from a male donor with early-stage non-small cell lung cancer. CDR3s include the opening cysteine and the closing phenylalanine or tryptophan. Fields, in order: V gene, clone size, D gene, J gene, CDR3 DNA, CDR3 protein. The D gene is left open where the match is weak. Only some rows state a clone size, as once, few, many or a class for expanded clones.

TRBV23-1,many,TRBD1,TRBJ2-2,TGCGCCAGCAGTCAACCCAAGGGCGGACAGGGGAACACCGGGGAGCTGTTTTTT,CASSQPKGGQGNTGELFF
TRBV7-9,many,.,TRBJ2-1,TGTGCCAGCAGCTTAAGTACTAGTTATCAGTTCTTC,CASSLSTSYQFF
TRBV20-1,few,TRBD2,TRBJ2-1,TGCAGTGCTAGACCGGGACTAGCGGGAGGTGTGAATGAGCAGTTCTTC,CSARPGLAGGVNEQFF
TRBV11-2,many,TRBD2,TRBJ2-7,TGTGCCAGCACCCTGAGTAGCGGGGGGGCCTACGAGCAGTACTTC,CASTLSSGGAYEQYF
TRBV5-1,many,.,TRBJ2-1,TGCGCCAGCAGCTTGGGGGCGGGGGCGATCTACAATGAGCAGTTCTTC,CASSLGAGAIYNEQFF
TRBV7-9,few,TRBD1,TRBJ2-1,TGTGCCAGCAGCCGCCTCAGGACAGGGGATTCCCCTGAGCAGTTCTTC,CASSRLRTGDSPEQFF
TRBV30,.,TRBD1,TRBJ1-4,TGTGCCTGGAGCTCGTATGACAGGGGTTTTAGGAATGAAAAACTGTTTTTT,CAWSSYDRGFRNEKLFF
TRBV11-2,medium-sized,TRBD1,TRBJ1-4,TGTGCCAGCAGCCCCCGGACAGGGAATTTGATTGAAAAACTGTTTTTT,CASSPRTGNLIEKLFF
TRBV30,many,.,TRBJ2-7,TGTGCCTGGAGTGAGGGGGGTTACGAGCAGTACTTC,CAWSEGGYEQYF
TRBV6-2/TRBV6-3,medium-sized,TRBD2,TRBJ2-1,TGTGCCAGCAGTTACCGGGAGCTACCGGGACTACCCCTACGGGACTATGAGCAGTTCTTC,CASSYRELPGLPLRDYEQFF
TRBV6-5,many,.,TRBJ2-1,TGTGCCAGCAGCCCTGTCTCGCGCGATGAGCAGTTCTTC,CASSPVSRDEQFF
TRBV7-3,many,TRBD2,TRBJ2-3,TGTGCCAGCAGCAGTACTAGCGGGAGGGCGGATACGCAGTATTTT,CASSSTSGRADTQYF
TRBV20-1,medium-sized,TRBD2,TRBJ2-1,TGCAGTGCGACCAGACTAGCGGGAGGTTGGGCCTACAATGAGCAGTTCTTC,CSATRLAGGWAYNEQFF
TRBV14,.,.,TRBJ1-3,TGTGCCAGCAGCCAACCGGGACGTGGAAACACCATATATTTT,CASSQPGRGNTIYF
TRBV28,medium-sized,TRBD1,TRBJ1-5,TGTGCCAGCAGACCGGGACAGGGGGTTAATCAGCCCCAGCATTTT,CASRPGQGVNQPQHF
TRBV6-2/TRBV6-3,many,.,TRBJ2-7,TGTGCCAGCAGCCGACCTTACCGTTCGGAGGGGAGCTCCTACGAGCAGTACTTC,CASSRPYRSEGSSYEQYF
TRBV7-9,medium-sized,.,TRBJ1-4,TGTGCCAGCAGCTTAATGGCTGGGGGTCGGGAAAAACTGTTTTTT,CASSLMAGGREKLFF
TRBV27,.,.,TRBJ2-7,TGTGCCAGCAGTTTTACCAGGACACCCTACGAGCAGTACTTC,CASSFTRTPYEQYF
TRBV7-2,few,TRBD1,TRBJ2-4,TGTGCCAGCACCACAGGACAGGGAAGCATTCAGTACTTC,CASTTGQGSIQYF
TRBV9,many,TRBD2,TRBJ2-5,TGTGCCAGCAGCTCAGAGACTAGCGGGGGGTACCAAGAGACCCAGTACTTC,CASSSETSGGYQETQYF
TRBV20-1,many,TRBD1,TRBJ1-3,TGCAGTGCTAGGCGAGGGGGCTTTGGAAACACCATATATTTT,CSARRGGFGNTIYF
TRBV13,many,.,TRBJ2-3,TGTGCCAGCAGCTTCCCGGGCACAGATACGCAGTATTTT,CASSFPGTDTQYF
TRBV20-1,many,.,TRBJ2-7,TGCAGTGTAGGGGACAATGCCTACGAGCAGTACTTC,CSVGDNAYEQYF
TRBV27,medium-sized,.,TRBJ2-1,TGTGCCAGCAGTCCCCTCGGGGACTACAATGAGCAGTTCTTC,CASSPLGDYNEQFF
TRBV12-3/TRBV12-4,.,.,TRBJ1-4,TGTGCCAGCAGTTTGAGGCAGAGTAATGAAAAACTGTTTTTT,CASSLRQSNEKLFF
TRBV7-2,many,TRBD2,TRBJ2-3,TGTGCCAGCAGTCCGAGACTAGCGGGGGTTACAGATACGCAGTATTTT,CASSPRLAGVTDTQYF
TRBV7-3,medium-sized,.,TRBJ2-2,TGTGCCAGCAGCTCAAACAGGGCGTCGAACACCGGGGAGCTGTTTTTT,CASSSNRASNTGELFF
TRBV7-6,many,.,TRBJ2-3,TGTGCCAGCAGCTTCAGAGTTAGCACAGATACGCAGTATTTT,CASSFRVSTDTQYF
TRBV6-5,.,TRBD1,TRBJ2-7,TGTGCCAGCAGTCCCGGGACAGGGTCCTACGAGCAGTACTTC,CASSPGTGSYEQYF
TRBV7-3,many,TRBD2,TRBJ2-1,TGTGCCAGCAGCTTAGAAGGCGGGGGAACCCACAATGAGCAGTTCTTC,CASSLEGGGTHNEQFF
TRBV10-2,medium-sized,.,TRBJ2-1,TGCGCCAGCAGTGGGGACCCTCGTGATGAGCAGTTCTTC,CASSGDPRDEQFF
TRBV29-1,medium-sized,TRBD1,TRBJ1-2,TGCAGCGGGCGGGACAGCGGCGAGGGCTACACCTTC,CSGRDSGEGYTF
TRBV24-1,medium-sized,.,TRBJ2-7,TGTGCCACCAGTGATTTCAGCCGTTCCGAGCAGTACTTC,CATSDFSRSEQYF
TRBV5-6,many,.,TRBJ2-3,TGTGCCAGCAGCTTGAGTCAACGGAGCACAGATACGCAGTATTTT,CASSLSQRSTDTQYF
TRBV28,many,TRBD1,TRBJ2-1,TGTGCCAGTCCCCAGGGGGACTCCTACAATGAGCAGTTCTTC,CASPQGDSYNEQFF
TRBV7-2,many,.,TRBJ2-2,TGTGCCAGCAGCTTCGGCGCAGGGTACACCGGGGAGCTGTTTTTT,CASSFGAGYTGELFF
TRBV28,.,.,TRBJ1-1,TGTGCCAGCAGTTTAGGGGGAACAGAGAGCACTGAAGCTTTCTTT,CASSLGGTESTEAFF
TRBV28,large,TRBD2,TRBJ2-7,TGTGCCAGCAGCCTTCTAGCGGGGGACTCCTACGAGCAGTACTTC,CASSLLAGDSYEQYF
TRBV27,many,.,TRBJ1-1,TGTGCCAGCAGTTTAAATTGGGGAAGCAGGACTGAAGCTTTCTTT,CASSLNWGSRTEAFF
TRBV30,many,.,TRBJ2-5,TGTGCCTGGATACTACAGGGTAAAGAGACCCAGTACTTC,CAWILQGKETQYF
TRBV27,many,TRBD2,TRBJ2-5,TGTGCCAGCAGTTCGTGGGGGGGCCAAGAGACCCAGTACTTC,CASSSWGGQETQYF
TRBV4-1,.,TRBD2,TRBJ2-7,TGCGCCAGCAGCCAGGCTAGCGGGACTTTTGAGCAGTACTTC,CASSQASGTFEQYF
TRBV6-1,medium-sized,.,TRBJ1-2,TGTGCCAGCAGCCCAACAGGGCCTAACTATGGCTACACCTTC,CASSPTGPNYGYTF
TRBV28,medium-sized,.,TRBJ2-3,TGTGCCAGCAGTTCACTGCCGGGAGTGGGGGATACGCAGTATTTT,CASSSLPGVGDTQYF
TRBV27,many,TRBD1,TRBJ2-5,TGTGCCAGCAGACCTCGACAGGGGGTCCCAGAGACCCAGTACTTC,CASRPRQGVPETQYF
TRBV4-1,many,.,TRBJ1-3,TGCGCCAGCAGCCAGGCCGGGACAAAGGGCGGAAACACCATATATTTT,CASSQAGTKGGNTIYF
TRBV7-2,many,TRBD1,TRBJ2-6,TGTGCCAGCTCCTTTCCGGGACAGGGGGCGCCATCTGGGGCCAACGTCCTGACTTTC,CASSFPGQGAPSGANVLTF
TRBV29-1,many,TRBD1,TRBJ1-1,TGCAGCGTTCACAGGGGGCCCTCCCAAGCTTTCTTT,CSVHRGPSQAFF
TRBV19,medium-sized,.,TRBJ2-7,TGTGCCAGTAGCCTCAGTGCCGGGGTCAACTACGAGCAGTACTTC,CASSLSAGVNYEQYF
TRBV10-3,many,TRBD2,TRBJ2-5,TGTGCCATCAGTGAGTCCCCTAGCGGGGGGGAGACCCAGTACTTC,CAISESPSGGETQYF
TRBV5-6,many,.,TRBJ2-3,TGTGCCAGCAGCTTGGAACTCACAGATACGCAGTATTTT,CASSLELTDTQYF
TRBV14,many,.,TRBJ1-6,TGTGCCAGCAGCCCCGGACCGGTTTTCGCCCTCCACTTT,CASSPGPVFALHF
TRBV4-2,.,.,TRBJ2-7,TGTGCCAGCAGCCAAGGGGGCGGAACATCCGGCAACGAGCAGTACTTC,CASSQGGGTSGNEQYF
TRBV19,many,TRBD2,TRBJ2-7,TGTGCCAGTAGTAACCGGGAGGGATACGAGCAGTACTTC,CASSNREGYEQYF
TRBV6-1,large,.,TRBJ2-3,TGTGCCAGCAGTGAGGAAGGGGGGGCGCTGGATACGCAGTATTTT,CASSEEGGALDTQYF
TRBV7-8,large,TRBD2,TRBJ2-3,TGTGCCAGCAGCTTAGAGCCTAGCGGGGTTATAGATACGCAGTATTTT,CASSLEPSGVIDTQYF
TRBV6-1,many,.,TRBJ2-7,TGTGCCAGTTCCACAGGTTTTGAGGTGTCCGAGCAGTACTTC,CASSTGFEVSEQYF
TRBV27,once,.,TRBJ1-6,TGTGCCAGCAGTTCCCAGGGCTCCAATTCACCCCTCCACTTT,CASSSQGSNSPLHF
TRBV10-3,medium-sized,.,TRBJ2-3,TGTGCCATCAGGGACTATTCCACAGATACGCAGTATTTT,CAIRDYSTDTQYF